This TCR beta chain was observed in a study of cytomegalovirus exposure and HLA in healthy donors. This CDR3 has 12 amino acids. V shed 10 bases, J shed 5 bases, and the junction held 8 bases outside the gene matches. The PCR made use of 60 Vbeta and 13 Jbeta primers. Sequencing used immunoSEQ multiplex PCR; TCRdb keeps in-frame clones, though not all of them. This table holds over 80,000 clones, 75% to 80% found once. Sequencing was done on a sample of PBMCs. The V call is TRBV23-1, the J call TRBJ2-7; 7 positions match TRBD1. TRBV23-1 has ORF status, its function being uncertain. The receptor was isolated from a female donor in good health and CMV-seronegative. The CDR3 loop reads CANQGGGDEQYF. The DNA for the CDR3 is TGCGCCAACCAAGGGGGCGGTGACGAGCAGTACTTC.